The T cell receptor (beta chain) under discussion was sequenced for a study of shared clonotypes between healthy human individuals. Study-level background: CD4 naive and CD4 memory each took three plates per donor, while CD8 naive took two and CD8 memory one. Regarding the study as a whole: Sampling covered blood only; tissue repertoires likely differ.

For this clone: Its antigen is still unknown.

V lost 5 bases, J lost 5 bases, and 9 bases stayed unmatched. The CDR3 contains 15 residues. Germline assignment: CDR1 LNHDA and CDR2 SQIVND (reference sequence). Libraries were prepared by immunoSEQ multiplex PCR; TCRdb keeps only in-frame clonotypes and omits some of them. The sample holds about 590,000 clones; 95% are singletons and the top ten take less than 0.13%. Cells designated naive CD8 were CD45RO-negative and were positively selected for CCR7, with terminally differentiated effector memory CD45RA+ cells excluded. Sample: naive CD8+ T cells sorted from blood. The receptor's source is a woman in her thirties in good health. The chain has TRBV19 and TRBJ1-2, with TRBD1 identical over 9 bases. In DNA, the CDR3 is TGTGCCAGTAGTCCGGGACAGGGCTTTTATTATGGCTACACCTTC. Its protein product is CASSPGQGFYYGYTF.